This T cell receptor (beta chain) was recovered during a study of cytomegalovirus exposure and HLA in healthy donors. The PCR had 60 Vbeta and 13 Jbeta primers. Profiling relied on immunoSEQ multiplex PCR, and the TCRdb table lists in-frame clones only, not all of them. The sample holds about 60,000 clones, approximately 75% seen once. The V end was cut by 0 bases, the J end by 5 bases, with 11 bases between. In germline, CDR1 is MNHNY, CDR2 SVGAGI (reference sequence). The CDR3 is made up of 14 amino acids. The chain uses TRBV6-6 and TRBJ2-7, with a weak D call TRBD1 (6 bases). The sequence was obtained from a woman aged 40 to 50 in good health and CMV-seropositive. Sequencing was carried out using PBMCs. The DNA for the CDR3 is TGTGCCAGCAGTTACTCGAGGACAGTCAACGAGCAGTACTTC. This gives the protein CASSYSRTVNEQYF.